What follows describes a single T cell receptor beta chain. The antigen is unknown. These data come from a study of beta chain features in type 1 diabetes. On the study more broadly: The patients were much like the healthy donors in age, gender and cell yields.

Study-level points and caveats: A PCR bias possibly favoring shorter templates would apply equally to patients and controls. The naive, central memory and Treg TCRB repertoires showed an apparent similarity that was greater among patients than among healthy donors. People with Type 1 diabetes carried modestly yet significantly shorter TCRB CDR3s in all four CD4+ subsets.

The CDR3 has 15 residues. The V gene's germline CDR1 is SGHVS and CDR2 FQNEAQ. Trimming at V came to 5 bases and at J to 9 bases, leaving 9 bases not matched to a gene. Reverse transcription of all isolated RNA meant that expressed TCRB transcripts were sequenced. Method: immunoSEQ multiplex PCR; TCRdb's copy keeps in-frame clones and lacks some. The sample includes about 16,000 clones, 55% to 75% of them seen just once. The sample comprised stem cell memory CD4+ T cells from blood. The sequence came from a man aged 25-45 years with type 1 diabetes. J is TRBJ2-1 and V is TRBV7-8; 11 nucleotides match TRBD2. The CDR3 sequence: CASSAVSGGAVEQFF. The CDR3 region has the DNA TGTGCCAGCAGCGCCGTTAGCGGGGGGGCGGTTGAGCAGTTCTTC.